These 22 T cell receptor beta chains came from one sample sequenced in a study of cytomegalovirus exposure and HLA in healthy donors. The PCR used 60 Vbeta and 13 Jbeta primers. Clones were sequenced by immunoSEQ multiplex PCR, and TCRdb holds only the in-frame ones, with some missing. The table shows over 80,000 clones, with roughly four fifths occurring only once. The material sequenced was PBMCs. The receptors shown here come from a man aged 30 to 39 in good health and CMV-seropositive.

The CDR3 nucleotides are TGTGCCAGCAGTTTATCTCCAGGCAATGAGCAGTTCTTC. It translates to CASSLSPGNEQFF. V is TRBV27 and J is TRBJ2-1; D unresolved. CDR1 is MNHEY, CDR2 SMNVEV, per germline (reference sequence). The CDR3 length is 13 residues. The ends were cut back, 0 bases at V and 6 bases at J, with 6 bases in the middle.

This chain uses TRBV28 with TRBJ1-2, with unresolved D. V was cut by 4 bases and J by 0 bases, with 9 bases left in between. This CDR3 is 14 amino acids long. Germline V gives CDR1 MDHEN, CDR2 SYDVKM. The CDR3 is CASSSYRTNYGYTF. The CDR3 DNA reads TGTGCCAGCAGTTCCTACAGAACTAACTATGGCTACACCTTC.

This clone was detected once. This chain connects TRBV14 to TRBJ2-7; no reliable D call. CDR1 and CDR2 from the germline V gene are SGHDN and FVKESK. The CDR3 has 17 amino acids. With 3 bases removed from V and 0 bases from J, the gap between germline ends came to 18 bases. The CDR3 nucleotides are TGTGCCAGCAGCCATTCGGTTGGTCCTTCAAGCTCCTACGAGCAGTACTTC. This translates into CASSHSVGPSSSYEQYF.

The rearrangement links TRBV5-1 to TRBJ2-1, with 10 bases identical to TRBD1. V was clipped by 3 bases and J by 4 bases; unmatched bases: 16. The length of the CDR3 is 19 residues. CDR1 is SGHRS and CDR2 is YFSETQ in the germline V gene. The CDR3 sequence is CASSSNDSPGQGRYNEQFF. The CDR3 DNA sequence: TGCGCCAGCAGCTCTAACGATTCCCCGGGACAGGGGAGGTACAATGAGCAGTTCTTC.

This clone came up a few times. The chain joins TRBV11-2 to TRBJ2-3; unclear D gene. Germline V gene data show CDR1 as SGHAT and CDR2 as FQNNGV. The CDR3 has 12 amino acids. Trimming stripped 5 bases from V and 2 bases from J, with 5 bases between. The CDR3 sequence is CASSHNTDTQYF. The CDR3 DNA reads TGTGCCAGCAGCCACAACACAGATACGCAGTATTTT. Combining the CDR3 with reference TRBV11-2 and TRBJ2-3 gives the whole variable domain EAGVAQSPRYKIIEKRQSVAFWCNPISGHATLYWYQQILGQGPKLLIQFQNNGVVDDSQLPKDRFSAERLKGVDSTLKIQPAKLEDSAVYLCASSHNTDTQYFGPGTRLTVL.

This chain joins TRBV11-2 and TRBJ2-7; 12 bases fit TRBD2. The CDR3 consists of 15 residues. Trimming at V came to 5 bases and at J to 4 bases, leaving 6 bases not matched to a gene. The germline V gene encodes CDR1 SGHAT and CDR2 FQNNGV. The CDR3 sequence: CASSPGLAGTYEQYF. The CDR3, as DNA: TGTGCCAGCAGCCCGGGACTAGCGGGCACATACGAGCAGTACTTC.

This clone turned up a few times. This chain links TRBV7-2 with TRBJ2-1, with 7 bases identical to TRBD2. The CDR3 is 17 amino acids. V dropped 7 bases and J dropped 7; count of bases not matched to a gene: 19. Germline CDR1 is SGHTA and CDR2 is FQGNSA. The CDR3 DNA is TGTGCCAGCACCCCCAGTTTAGTATCAGCGGGAACAAATGAGCAGTTCTTC. Its translation: CASTPSLVSAGTNEQFF.

This chain uses TRBV9 with TRBJ2-3; 15 positions agree with TRBD2. The CDR3 consists of 16 residues. Germline loops: CDR1 SGDLS, CDR2 YYNGEE. Trimming cost V 3 bases and J 4 bases; bases outside gene matches: 3. CDR3 sequence: CASSARTSGRADTQYF. The CDR3 DNA follows: TGTGCCAGCAGCGCCCGGACTAGCGGGAGGGCAGATACGCAGTATTTT. The variable domain in full, with the rest retrieved from reference TRBV9 and TRBJ2-3, is DSGVTQTPKHLITATGQRVTLRCSPRSGDLSVYWYQQSLDQGLQFLIQYYNGEERAKGNILERFSAQQFPDLHSELNLSSLELGDSALYFCASSARTSGRADTQYFGPGTRLTVL.

The V gene is TRBV5-6, the J gene TRBJ2-7; D is undetermined. This CDR3 region has 12 residues. CDR1 and CDR2 (germline): SGHDT, YYEEEE. V lost 5 bases and J 6 bases, leaving 12 bases between the germline ends. The CDR3 DNA sequence: TGTGCCAGCAGACGAACTACCGGCGAGCAGTACTTC. As protein: CASRRTTGEQYF.

This sequence joins TRBV2 and TRBJ2-1; D possibly corresponds to TRBD2 (7 bases). Germline V gene sequence: CDR1 SNHLY, CDR2 FYNNEI. Trimming cost V 8 bases and J 8 bases, with 22 bases left between them. The CDR3 loop spans 15 amino acids. The CDR3 loop reads CASHKGGDWSDEQFF. The CDR3 bases are TGTGCCAGCCACAAAGGGGGGGATTGGAGCGATGAGCAGTTCTTC.

V gene TRBV19 combines with J gene TRBJ1-3; 9 bases align to TRBD1. Trimming removed 7 bases from V and 8 bases from J; junction bases left unmatched: 12. The germline gives CDR1 LNHDA, CDR2 SQIVND (reference sequence). CDR3 length: 15 amino acids. The CDR3 DNA sequence: TGTGCCAGTATCGACACCCGGGACAGGGAAGACACCATATATTTT. Its protein is CASIDTRDREDTIYF. Full variable domain (outside the CDR3, taken from reference TRBV19 and TRBJ1-3): DGGITQSPKYLFRKEGQNVTLSCEQNLNHDAMYWYRQDPGQGLRLIYYSQIVNDFQKGDIAEGYSVSREKKESFPLTVTSAQKNPTAFYLCASIDTRDREDTIYFGEGSWLTVV.

The V call is TRBV27, the J call TRBJ2-5; 11 bases match TRBD2. CDR1 and CDR2 (germline): MNHEY, SMNVEV (reference sequence). The CDR3 is 16 amino acids. Unmatched junction bases numbered 8, after V lost 3 bases and J lost 5 bases. The CDR3 here is CASSFRSGRDGETQYF. CDR3 nucleotide sequence: TGTGCCAGCAGTTTTCGTAGCGGGAGGGACGGGGAGACCCAGTACTTC.

This rearrangement joins TRBV7-2 to TRBJ2-1, with 8 nucleotides matching TRBD1. The CDR3 spans 12 residues. Germline CDR1 reads SGHTA; CDR2 reads FQGNSA. V was clipped by 5 bases and J by 15 bases; unmatched bases: 9. This chain's CDR3 is CASSPPGQGGFF. CDR3 sequence (DNA): TGTGCCAGCAGCCCCCCTGGACAGGGAGGGTTCTTC.

This chain connects TRBV25-1 to TRBJ2-5; 7 nucleotides agree with TRBD1. Gene TRBJ2-7 matches the end of the DNA better, so the J call may be wrong. The CDR3 loop spans 13 amino acids. From germline, CDR1 is MGHDK and CDR2 SYGVNS. CDR3: CASAGTASYEQYF. DNA for the CDR3: TGTGCCAGCGCCGGGACAGCCTCCTACGAGCAGTACTTC.

CDR3 sequence: CASRGAPGQSNEKLFF. The CDR3, as DNA: TGCGCCAGCAGGGGGGCACCGGGACAGAGTAATGAAAAACTGTTTTTT. The chain combines TRBV10-2 with TRBJ1-4, with 7 bases identical to TRBD1. CDR3 size: 16 residues. Germline lookup yields CDR1 WSHSY and CDR2 SAAADI. The V and J ends lost 6 bases and 4 bases, in that order; junction bases with no gene match: 11.

The chain links TRBV28 to TRBJ2-2; 10 nucleotides match TRBD2. Unmatched junction bases numbered 18, after V lost 6 bases and J lost 8 bases. Germline-derived CDR1 and CDR2 are MDHEN and SYDVKM. The CDR3 length is 18 residues. The CDR3 loop is CASSPPGLAGAARGELFF. CDR3 nucleotide sequence: TGTGCCAGCAGCCCCCCGGGGCTAGCGGGAGCGGCCAGGGGGGAGCTGTTTTTT.

This clone was seen once. This chain links TRBV6-1 with TRBJ1-6; TRBD1 matches at 8 bases. The junction had 10 bases not matched to a gene; V was cut back by 4 bases and J by 5 bases. Germline loops: CDR1 MNHNS, CDR2 SASEGT. The CDR3 is 17 amino acids. The CDR3 coding sequence is TGTGCCAGCAGTGTAACACCAGGGGGCGCGAATAATTCACCCCTCCACTTT. This sequence encodes CASSVTPGGANNSPLHF.

The V gene is TRBV5-1, the J gene TRBJ2-5; TRBD2 aligns across 13 bases. The CDR3 has 15 amino acids. Trimming removed 4 bases from V and 1 base from J; junction bases left unmatched: 1. The germline V gene has CDR1 SGHRS and CDR2 YFSETQ. DNA of the CDR3: TGCGCCAGCAGCAGGACTAGCGGGAGCCAAGAGACCCAGTACTTC. It encodes CASSRTSGSQETQYF.

This clone was seen a single time. V and J are TRBV14 and TRBJ1-5; the match to TRBD1 covers 7 bases. The CDR3 totals 12 residues. Germline assignment: CDR1 SGHDN and CDR2 FVKESK. V lost 4 bases to trimming and J lost 9 bases; unmatched junction nucleotides: 3. The CDR3 here is CASSRTGRPQHF. CDR3 bases: TGTGCCAGCAGCCGGACAGGTCGGCCCCAGCATTTT.

The V and J genes are TRBV7-9 and TRBJ1-6, with D maybe TRBD1 (5 bases). The CDR3 is 14 amino acids. Trimming took off 5 bases at V and 11 bases at J, with 16 bases between the two ends. Per germline, CDR1 SEHNR and CDR2 FQNEAQ (reference sequence). CDR3 sequence reads: CASSQGTPEAPLHF. The CDR3 DNA reads TGTGCCAGCAGCCAAGGGACTCCGGAGGCACCCCTCCACTTT.

In DNA form, the CDR3 reads TGTGCCAGTACTAAGCGGGGACAGGTGAACACCGGGGAGCTGTTTTTT. The encoded protein is CASTKRGQVNTGELFF. The chain combines TRBV19 with TRBJ2-2; perhaps TRBD1 as D (8 bases). From germline, CDR1 is LNHDA and CDR2 SQIVND (reference sequence). The CDR3 sequence is 16 residues long. V was pared by 7 bases and J by 1 base, with 16 bases between.

V and J are TRBV10-3 and TRBJ2-7; D is uncertain. The CDR3 is made up of 13 amino acids. Germline V gene sequence: CDR1 ENHRY, CDR2 SYGVKD. Trimming stripped 10 bases from V and 2 bases from J, with 15 bases between. The CDR3, as DNA: TGTGCCACCTCGGAGAGGCCCCCCTACGAGCAGTACTTC. This gives the protein CATSERPPYEQYF.